These 29 T cell receptor beta chains share one sample of origin, sequenced in a study of spatial heterogeneity in lung cancer. General study findings and limits: In tumors, expanded intratumoral alpha and beta TCR counts tracked mutation counts.

Indicated time point: sample taken at primary tumor resection. The antigens these receptors bind are not known. TCRdb fed the 5' RACE reads into MiXCR, producing one record per CDR3 protein. This sample carries 2,000 to 3,000 distinct CDR3 sequences, around 20% of them seen once, and the ten largest clones take 9% to 9.5%. The source was lung tumor tissue, collected at surgery. These receptors were obtained from a male donor with early-stage non-small cell lung cancer.

This clonotype is labeled medium-sized. The chain uses TRBV20-1 and TRBJ2-1; D assignment may be TRBD1 or TRBD2 (7 bases each). This CDR3 contains 14 residues. V gave up 5 bases and J gave up 6 bases, with 17 bases separating them. Per the germline V gene, CDR1 is DFQATT and CDR2 is SNEGSKA (reference sequence). The CDR3 DNA reads as TGCAGTGCTTCCACAGGGGACTACTTCAATGAGCAGTTCTTC. It is translated as CSASTGDYFNEQFF.

This clonotype counts as medium-sized. V is TRBV10-3 and J is TRBJ2-3; 7 nucleotides line up with TRBD1. Trimming at V came to 6 bases and at J to 6 bases, leaving 3 bases not matched to a gene. CDR3 length equals 12 residues. CDR1 is ENHRY, CDR2 SYGVKD, per germline. The CDR3 loop is CAIRNRGDTQYF. As DNA, the CDR3 is TGTGCCATCAGAAACAGGGGCGATACGCAGTATTTT.

The CDR3 bases are TGTGCCAGCAGTCCCATCGGGGTAGGAGGTCTCTACGAGCAGTACTTC. Protein product: CASSPIGVGGLYEQYF. The V gene is TRBV28, the J gene TRBJ2-7, with a weak D call TRBD2 (5 bases). Deletions cut 5 bases from V and 3 bases from J, with 20 bases between. The CDR3 sequence is 16 residues long. In germline, CDR1 is MDHEN, CDR2 SYDVKM.

The CDR3, as DNA: TGTGCCAGCAGCCCTCTGCGGGGGGCGGGTGAAAAACTGTTTTTT. Its protein product is CASSPLRGAGEKLFF. The chain employs TRBV7-2 and TRBJ1-4, with TRBD1 as a possible D gene (6 bases). Germline lookup yields CDR1 SGHTA and CDR2 FQGNSA. The CDR3 has 15 residues. Trimming pared 5 bases from V and 7 bases from J, leaving 17 bases between.

This clonotype counts as large. This chain links TRBV12-3 or TRBV12-4 with TRBJ1-1, with D possibly matching TRBD1 (5 bases). CDR3 length equals 18 residues. Trimming took 2 bases from V and 3 from J, leaving 22 bases between them. The CDR3 sequence: CASSLWDPWDPQDTEAFF. In DNA, the CDR3 is TGTGCCAGCAGTTTATGGGACCCATGGGACCCTCAAGACACTGAAGCTTTCTTT.

In its sample, this clonotype ranks as medium-sized. The chain recombines TRBV5-1 with TRBJ2-2; D not resolved. This CDR3 has 14 residues. Germline lookup yields CDR1 SGHRS and CDR2 YFSETQ. Between the trimmed V and J ends, which lost 4 bases and 1 base, there was a span of 8 bases. CDR3 in DNA: TGCGCCAGCAGCCCCCGGATGAACACCGGGGAGCTGTTTTTT. It yields the protein CASSPRMNTGELFF. Drawing the rest from reference TRBV5-1 and TRBJ2-2, the complete variable domain is KAGVTQTPRYLIKTRGQQVTLSCSPISGHRSVSWYQQTPGQGLQFLFEYFSETQRNKGNFPGRFSGRQFSNSRSEMNVSTLELGDSALYLCASSPRMNTGELFFGEGSRLTVL.

V gene TRBV28 combines with J gene TRBJ2-3, with D possibly TRBD2 on 5 matching bases. The length of the CDR3 is 13 residues. V was cut by 2 bases and J by 4 bases, with 7 bases left in between. The germline V gene encodes CDR1 MDHEN and CDR2 SYDVKM. This CDR3 is CASSLAGPDTQYF. The CDR3 region has the DNA TGTGCCAGCAGTTTAGCGGGTCCAGATACGCAGTATTTT.

The genes are TRBV4-1 and TRBJ1-2, with D unclear. V was shortened by 4 bases and J by 6 bases, with 15 bases between the two germline ends. Looked up from germline, CDR1 is MGHRA and CDR2 is YSYEKL. This CDR3 is 14 amino acids long. CDR3 region: CASSRLTVKDGYTF. In nucleotides, the CDR3 is TGCGCCAGCAGCCGGCTGACGGTCAAGGATGGCTACACCTTC.

This clonotype is large (0.1 to 1%). The chain employs TRBV10-2 and TRBJ2-2, with 8 bases fitting TRBD1. This CDR3 is built from 15 residues. Germline V CDR1 and CDR2: WSHSY, SAAADI. V shed 6 bases, J shed 6 bases, and the junction held 9 bases outside the gene matches. DNA of the CDR3: TGCGCCAGCAGAGACCGGGACAGGTTAGCCGGGGAGCTGTTTTTT. Translated, it gives CASRDRDRLAGELFF.

This clonotype is categorized as medium-sized. This sequence joins TRBV5-1 and TRBJ2-7, with TRBD2 identical over 10 bases. This CDR3 is 12 amino acids long. Germline CDR1 is SGHRS and CDR2 is YFSETQ. Trimming took 6 bases from V and 10 from J; bases not matched to a gene: 7. For the CDR3, the DNA is TGCGCCAGCAAGTCTCTAGCGGGAGATCAGTACTTC. Translated, it gives CASKSLAGDQYF.

This clonotype is medium-sized within its sample. The chain recombines TRBV28 with TRBJ2-6; D is undetermined. The CDR3 is 15 amino acids. Germline values: CDR1 MDHEN, CDR2 SYDVKM. V was cut by 2 bases and J by 1 base, with 6 bases left in between. DNA of the CDR3: TGTGCCAGCAGTTTAATCGGGTCTGGGGCCAACGTCCTGACTTTC. This translates into CASSLIGSGANVLTF.

In this sample, this clonotype turned up a few times. The CDR3 does not end in the conserved phenylalanine or tryptophan, so this is likely a read error. The limits of the CDR3 on the DNA are not certain, so only TCRdb's listed CDR3 is given. The chain combines TRBV9 with TRBJ2-7; TRBD2 was called by the table and not checked on the DNA. The CDR3 comprises 9 residues, both ends counted. CDR1 and CDR2 (germline): SGDLS, YYNGEE. This CDR3 is CASIHPPSP.

This clonotype is labeled as medium-sized. The chain joins TRBV7-2 to TRBJ1-1; no clear D. Germline CDR1 SGHTA, CDR2 FQGNSA. V shed 4 bases and J shed 0 bases, with 6 bases lying between them. The CDR3 is 13 amino acids. The CDR3 reads CASSWTVNTEAFF. CDR3 coding DNA: TGTGCCAGCAGCTGGACGGTGAACACTGAAGCTTTCTTT.

This chain joins TRBV6-2 or TRBV6-3 and TRBJ2-1; D unresolved. Germline lookup yields CDR1 MNHEY and CDR2 SVGEGT. The CDR3 runs 11 residues. The V gene lost 6 bases and the J gene lost 10 bases, with 10 bases spanning the gap. CDR3 nucleotides: TGTGCCAGCAGCGCGTATGCGGAGCAGTTCTTC. Its protein product is CASSAYAEQFF.

This clonotype was picked up a small number of times. DNA of the CDR3: TGTGCCAGCAGCTTCGCAGGGGGCTATGGCTACACCTTC. Translated, it gives CASSFAGGYGYTF. The rearrangement joins TRBV11-2 to TRBJ1-2; 7 bases align to TRBD1. The CDR3 extends over 13 amino acids. V trimming: 3 bases; J trimming: 4 bases; junction bases outside the gene matches: 2. The germline V gene has CDR1 SGHAT and CDR2 FQNNGV. The entire variable domain, with the rest obtained from reference TRBV11-2 and TRBJ1-2, is as follows: EAGVAQSPRYKIIEKRQSVAFWCNPISGHATLYWYQQILGQGPKLLIQFQNNGVVDDSQLPKDRFSAERLKGVDSTLKIQPAKLEDSAVYLCASSFAGGYGYTFGSGTRLTVV.

Judged by abundance, this clonotype is medium-sized. The DNA of the CDR3 is TGTGCCAGCAGTCTGAGTGCCAAAAACATTCAGTACTTC. Translation: CASSLSAKNIQYF. The chain is built from TRBV6-6 and TRBJ2-4; D gene uncertain. Trimming cost V 5 bases and J 1 base, with 6 bases left between them. The CDR3 length is 13 residues. CDR1 and CDR2 (germline): MNHNY, SVGAGI (reference sequence).

This clonotype was detected only a few times. The rearrangement links TRBV7-9 to TRBJ2-3; a possible D gene is TRBD1 (7 bases). The CDR3 contains 15 residues. Germline assignment: CDR1 SEHNR and CDR2 FQNEAQ (reference sequence). Trimming stripped 4 bases from V and 0 bases from J, with 11 bases between. The DNA for the CDR3 is TGTGCCAGCAGCTCGGAGGGACAGAGCACAGATACGCAGTATTTT. Its translation is CASSSEGQSTDTQYF.

By sample share, this clonotype is medium-sized. The gene calls are TRBV2 and TRBJ1-1; D remains unclear. This CDR3 has 15 residues. CDR1 is SNHLY, CDR2 FYNNEI, per germline. V was shortened by 6 bases and J by 4 bases, with 18 bases between the two germline ends. Here the CDR3 reads CASRRETGVSTEAFF. The CDR3 DNA reads as TGTGCCAGCAGAAGGGAAACGGGAGTGAGCACTGAAGCTTTCTTT.

This clonotype ranks as large. The V and J genes are TRBV28 and TRBJ2-7; D is unclear. CDR3 length equals 10 residues. Germline loops: CDR1 MDHEN, CDR2 SYDVKM. Trimming took off 5 bases at V and 5 bases at J, with 4 bases between the two ends. DNA for the CDR3: TGTGCCAGCAGTGGACACGAGCAGTACTTC. Protein sequence: CASSGHEQYF.

The gene calls are TRBV6-1 and TRBJ1-1; no definite D call. This CDR3 is 15 amino acids long. Looked up from germline, CDR1 is MNHNS and CDR2 is SASEGT. Trimming shortened V by 2 bases and J by 5 bases, and 15 bases separated the two germline ends. CDR3 in DNA: TGTGCCAGCAGTGAACTAAACAGACCCGGGACTGAAGCTTTCTTT. This gives the protein CASSELNRPGTEAFF.

By its share, this clonotype is medium-sized. The chain couples TRBV12-3 or TRBV12-4 to TRBJ2-2, with D uncertain. CDR3 length equals 11 residues. V was cut by 3 bases and J by 5 bases, with 1 base left in between. As DNA, the CDR3 is TGTGCCAGCAGTTTTACCGGGGAGCTGTTTTTT. This encodes CASSFTGELFF.

By its share, this clonotype is large. This chain connects TRBV7-9 to TRBJ2-3; the match to TRBD2 covers 8 bases. Unmatched junction bases numbered 12, after V lost 4 bases and J lost 3 bases. This CDR3 is 17 amino acids long. CDR1 and CDR2 (germline): SEHNR, FQNEAQ (reference sequence). This CDR3 is CASSSPPGLGTTDTQYF. CDR3 nucleotide sequence: TGTGCCAGCAGCTCCCCCCCGGGACTAGGAACGACAGATACGCAGTATTTT.

The V gene is TRBV6-2 or TRBV6-3, the J gene TRBJ1-1, with D tentatively TRBD1 (5 bases). Trimming left V 5 bases short and J 3 bases short, with 13 bases between. The CDR3 runs to 14 residues. Per germline, CDR1 MNHEY and CDR2 SVGEGT. CDR3 amino acids: CASSRPLTDTEAFF. CDR3 sequence (DNA): TGTGCCAGCAGTCGACCTTTGACAGACACTGAAGCTTTCTTT.

This clonotype rates as medium-sized. The chain uses TRBV4-1 and TRBJ2-5; 8 nucleotides match TRBD1. The CDR3 length is 15 residues. Germline loops: CDR1 MGHRA, CDR2 YSYEKL. J gave up 4 bases and V 3 bases, and 7 bases lay outside the gene matches. The CDR3 DNA is TGCGCCAGCAGCCAGGGTCAGGGGGCCGGAGAGACCCAGTACTTC. Encoded protein: CASSQGQGAGETQYF.

The chain links TRBV5-1 to TRBJ1-4, with 7 bases that match TRBD1. The CDR3 runs to 16 residues. The germline V gene has CDR1 SGHRS and CDR2 YFSETQ. V lost 0 bases to trimming and J lost 0 bases; unmatched junction nucleotides: 2. CDR3 bases: TGCGCCAGCAGCTTGGCCGGGACAGCAACTAATGAAAAACTGTTTTTT. Its translation: CASSLAGTATNEKLFF.

This chain joins TRBV20-1 and TRBJ2-5; D is uncertain. CDR1 and CDR2 (germline): DFQATT, SNEGSKA (reference sequence). Between the trimmed V and J ends, which lost 6 bases and 3 bases, there was a span of 11 bases. The CDR3 is 12 amino acids. The CDR3 coding sequence is TGCAGTGCCCCGGGCCCTGAAGAGACCCAGTACTTC. Its protein is CSAPGPEETQYF.

This clonotype is labeled medium-sized (0.01 to 0.1%). The gene calls are TRBV20-1 and TRBJ1-3, with a tentative D call TRBD1 (5 bases). Trimming left V 0 bases short and J 0 bases short, with 12 bases between. In germline, CDR1 is DFQATT, CDR2 SNEGSKA (reference sequence). This CDR3 comprises 16 residues. The CDR3 coding sequence is TGCAGTGCTAGAGAGGGGGGTAGTCCCTCTGGAAACACCATATATTTT. This translates into CSAREGGSPSGNTIYF.

In this sample, this clonotype turned up a few times. This chain uses TRBV3-1 with TRBJ2-7; unclear D gene. The CDR3 extends over 11 amino acids. The germline V gene has CDR1 LGHDT and CDR2 YNNKEL (reference sequence). V dropped 5 bases and J dropped 4 bases, with 6 bases sitting between them. CDR3 nucleotides: TGTGCCAGCAGCTCCCGTTACGAGCAGTACTTC. It encodes CASSSRYEQYF.

This CDR3 is CASSYWGTGELFF. CDR3 nucleotide sequence: TGTGCCAGCAGTTATTGGGGGACCGGGGAGCTGTTTTTT. This chain uses TRBV6-6 with TRBJ2-2, with D tentatively TRBD1 or TRBD2 (5 bases each). Germline V lookup: CDR1 MNHNY, CDR2 SVGAGI (reference sequence). Trimming cost V 3 bases and J 5 bases, with 7 bases left between them. The CDR3 totals 13 residues.